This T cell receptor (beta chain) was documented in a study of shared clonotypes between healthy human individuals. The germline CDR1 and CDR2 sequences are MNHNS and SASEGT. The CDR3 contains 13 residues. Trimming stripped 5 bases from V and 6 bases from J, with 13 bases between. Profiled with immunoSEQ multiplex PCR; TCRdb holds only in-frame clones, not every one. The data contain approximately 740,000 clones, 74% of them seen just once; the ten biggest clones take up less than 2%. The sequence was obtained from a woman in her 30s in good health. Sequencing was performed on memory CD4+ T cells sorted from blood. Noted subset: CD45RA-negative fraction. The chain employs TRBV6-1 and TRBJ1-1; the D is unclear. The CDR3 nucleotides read TGTGCCAGCAGTAGTCATCCGCTGTCTGAAGCTTTCTTT. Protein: CASSSHPLSEAFF.